The 15 T cell receptor beta chains below all came from one sample that was sequenced in a study of T cells after yellow fever vaccination. Using its own MiXCR run on the 5' RACE reads, TCRdb lists one record per CDR3 protein. The sample carries a few hundred thousand distinct CDR3 sequences, approximately 12% recorded once. Sequences were derived from CD4+ T cells sorted from PBMCs, sampled 45 days after the yellow fever booster vaccination. These receptor sequences come from a young man who received the YFV17D yellow fever vaccine.

The rearrangement uses TRBV11-2 and TRBJ2-2, with D perhaps TRBD1 (6 bases). The CDR3 sequence is 16 residues long. Germline V lookup: CDR1 SGHAT, CDR2 FQNNGV. The V and J ends lost 5 bases and 5 bases respectively, with 18 bases between them. CDR3 amino acids: CASSRGAMQGTGELFF. For the CDR3, the DNA is TGTGCCAGCAGCCGCGGCGCAATGCAGGGGACCGGGGAGCTGTTTTTT.

The chain joins TRBV10-2 to TRBJ2-1; D might be TRBD2 (6 bases). CDR3 length: 16 residues. In germline, CDR1 is WSHSY, CDR2 SAAADI. Trimming shortened V by 6 bases and J by 1 base, and 16 bases separated the two germline ends. CDR3 nucleotide sequence: TGCGCCAGCAGCGGACTAACGAGTTCGTCCTACAATGAGCAGTTCTTC. This translates into CASSGLTSSSYNEQFF.

This sequence joins TRBV7-2 and TRBJ2-1; D is possibly TRBD2 (5 bases). The CDR3 is 15 amino acids. Germline assignment: CDR1 SGHTA and CDR2 FQGNSA. The germline V and J ends were trimmed by 1 base and 5 bases, with 12 bases remaining between them. The CDR3 region is CASSLVGARNNEQFF. The CDR3 bases are TGTGCCAGCAGCTTAGTGGGAGCGAGAAACAATGAGCAGTTCTTC.

The rearrangement uses TRBV6-2 or TRBV6-3 and TRBJ2-5; D gene uncertain. Trimming pared 5 bases from V and 3 bases from J, leaving 16 bases between. Looked up from germline, CDR1 is MNHEY and CDR2 is SVGEGT. The CDR3 has 15 residues. Here the CDR3 reads CASSPRPGSKETQYF. For the CDR3, the DNA is TGTGCCAGCAGTCCCCGGCCTGGTAGCAAAGAGACCCAGTACTTC.

This clonotype was detected many times. V usage is TRBV21-1 and J usage is TRBJ2-1; TRBD2, the D gene given by the table, was not confirmed from the DNA. TRBV21-1 is classified as a pseudogene. The CDR3 totals 17 residues. CDR3 in amino acids: CASSMKSSPTAGGQQFF. Here the CDR3 DNA reads TGTGCCAGCAGCATGAAAAGTAGCCCCACAGCGGGAGGGCAGCAGTTCTTC.

CDR3 sequence reads: CASRNVRGTEAFF. The CDR3 bases are TGTGCCAGCAGGAACGTCAGGGGCACTGAAGCTTTCTTT. This chain uses TRBV6-6 with TRBJ1-1, with D perhaps matching TRBD1 (6 bases). Between the trimmed V and J ends, which lost 6 bases and 4 bases, there was a span of 12 bases. The CDR3 runs to 13 residues. Germline CDR1 MNHNY, CDR2 SVGAGI (reference sequence).

This clonotype has a single count. CDR3 sequence: CASSLAYGQKETQYF. The CDR3 DNA reads TGTGCCAGCAGCTTGGCGTACGGACAGAAAGAGACCCAGTACTTC. This chain uses TRBV5-4 with TRBJ2-5; a possible D gene is TRBD1 (6 bases). Trimming stripped 0 bases from V and 3 bases from J, with 12 bases between. Germline V lookup: CDR1 SGHNT, CDR2 YYREEE (reference sequence). The CDR3 consists of 15 residues.

This sequence joins TRBV7-2 and TRBJ2-5, with TRBD2 identical over 9 bases. Germline V CDR1 and CDR2: SGHTA, FQGNSA. After removal of 1 base from V and 5 bases from J, the junction contained 8 bases not matched to a gene. CDR3 length: 16 amino acids. In DNA form, the CDR3 reads TGTGCCAGCAGCTTAGACTTGGCGGGAGGGCGGGAGACCCAGTACTTC. Translation gives CASSLDLAGGRETQYF.

CDR3 in amino acids: CASSKSPFGRKLQETQYF. The CDR3 nucleotides read TGTGCCAGCAGCAAAAGTCCCTTCGGACGAAAACTTCAAGAGACCCAGTACTTC. J is TRBJ2-5 and V is TRBV11-1; D is uncertain. The CDR3 runs 18 residues. Germline values: CDR1 SGHAT, CDR2 FQDESV (reference sequence). The ends were cut back, 5 bases at V and 2 bases at J, with 24 bases in the middle.

This chain joins TRBV29-1 and TRBJ2-5; D might be TRBD1 (5 bases). The CDR3 totals 14 residues. CDR1 and CDR2 from the germline V gene are SQVTM and ANQGSEA. V was pared by 5 bases and J by 4 bases, with 17 bases between. The CDR3 loop is CSVRVTVRAETQYF. CDR3 DNA sequence: TGCAGCGTTAGGGTGACAGTCAGGGCAGAGACCCAGTACTTC.

The V gene is TRBV9, the J gene TRBJ2-1, with D uncertain. The V end lost 7 bases, the J end lost 5 bases, and 16 bases lay between the germline ends. The CDR3 runs to 14 residues. CDR1 and CDR2 from the germline V gene are SGDLS and YYNGEE. CDR3 amino acids: CASVEGWVNNEQFF. Here the CDR3 DNA reads TGTGCCAGCGTAGAAGGTTGGGTAAACAATGAGCAGTTCTTC.

The chain joins TRBV5-6 to TRBJ2-7; D may be TRBD2 (8 bases). Germline V gene sequence: CDR1 SGHDT, CDR2 YYEEEE. Deletions cut 5 bases from V and 3 bases from J, with 27 bases between. The CDR3 has 18 amino acids. CDR3 residues: CASRPGTETFGTSYEQYF. CDR3 nucleotides: TGTGCCAGCAGACCCGGGACAGAAACTTTCGGGACTAGCTACGAGCAGTACTTC.

The V and J genes are TRBV5-6 and TRBJ2-1, with D unclear. Germline CDR1 is SGHDT and CDR2 is YYEEEE. The CDR3 loop spans 15 amino acids. V was pared by 9 bases and J by 0 bases, with 16 bases between. CDR3 amino acids: CATPLYPRSYNEQFF. The CDR3 coding sequence is TGTGCCACCCCCCTGTACCCCCGCTCCTACAATGAGCAGTTCTTC.

In this sample, this clonotype turned up a few times. The chain is built from TRBV4-3 and TRBJ2-7; D may be TRBD1 (5 bases). Looked up from germline, CDR1 is LGHNA and CDR2 is YSLEER. Trimming removed 0 bases at V and 5 bases at J, with 14 bases between. This CDR3 comprises 15 residues. The DNA of the CDR3 is TGCGCCAGCAGCCAAGATCTACAGGCTGGGGACGAGCAGTACTTC. This encodes CASSQDLQAGDEQYF.

This clonotype was recorded many times. The CDR3 spells CASSVGGQETQYF. DNA of the CDR3: TGTGCCAGCAGTGTTGGCGGCCAAGAGACCCAGTACTTC. This chain uses TRBV2 with TRBJ2-5; D is unresolved. The V gene lost 4 bases and the J gene lost 1 base, with 7 bases spanning the gap. The CDR3 contains 13 residues. Germline-derived CDR1 and CDR2 are SNHLY and FYNNEI.